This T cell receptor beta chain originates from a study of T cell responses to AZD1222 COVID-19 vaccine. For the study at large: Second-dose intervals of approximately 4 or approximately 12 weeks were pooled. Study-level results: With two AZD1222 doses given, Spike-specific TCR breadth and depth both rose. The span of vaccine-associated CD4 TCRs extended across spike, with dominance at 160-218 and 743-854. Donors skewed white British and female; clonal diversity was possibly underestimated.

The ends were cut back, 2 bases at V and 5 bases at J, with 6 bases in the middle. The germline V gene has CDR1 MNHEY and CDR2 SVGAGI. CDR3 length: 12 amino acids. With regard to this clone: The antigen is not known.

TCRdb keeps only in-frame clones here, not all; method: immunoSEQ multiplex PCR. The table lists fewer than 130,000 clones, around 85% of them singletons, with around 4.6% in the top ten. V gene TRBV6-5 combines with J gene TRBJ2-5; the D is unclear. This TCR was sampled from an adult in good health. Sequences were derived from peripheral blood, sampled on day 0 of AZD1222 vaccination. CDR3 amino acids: CASSYDGETQYF. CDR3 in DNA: TGTGCCAGCAGTTACGACGGGGAGACCCAGTACTTC.